This TCR beta chain emerged from a study of OX40 agonist ivuxolimab in advanced cancers. Produced via immunoSEQ multiplex PCR; TCRdb's table is partial and in-frame only. Among fewer than 95,000 clones listed, roughly 90% were seen once. Trimming took 9 bases from V and 6 from J; bases not matched to a gene: 13. The CDR3 totals 15 residues. Germline CDR1 and CDR2: MNHNS and SASEGT. The TCR sequence derives from an adult with an advanced solid tumor such as melanoma, head and neck, liver or kidney cancer. This specimen consisted of CD4+ or CD8+ T cells sorted from blood, obtained in a trial of the OX40 agonist ivuxolimab. The chain joins TRBV6-1 to TRBJ1-4; 7 bases map to TRBD1. CDR3 coding DNA: TGTGCCAGGGGGAATAGACAGGGAGGTTATGAAAAACTGTTTTTT. Translated: CARGNRQGGYEKLFF.